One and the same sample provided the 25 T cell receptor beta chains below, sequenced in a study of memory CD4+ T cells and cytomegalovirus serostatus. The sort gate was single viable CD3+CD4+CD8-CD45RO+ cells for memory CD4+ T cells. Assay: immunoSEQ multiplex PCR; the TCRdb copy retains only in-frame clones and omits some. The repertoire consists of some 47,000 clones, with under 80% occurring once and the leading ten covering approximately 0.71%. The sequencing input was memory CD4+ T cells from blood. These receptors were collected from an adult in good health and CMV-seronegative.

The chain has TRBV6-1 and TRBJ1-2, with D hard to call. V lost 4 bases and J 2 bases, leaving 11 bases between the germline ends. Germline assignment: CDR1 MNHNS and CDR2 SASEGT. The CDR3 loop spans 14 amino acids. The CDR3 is CASSVAISNYGYTF. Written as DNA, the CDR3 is TGTGCCAGCAGTGTAGCGATCTCCAACTATGGCTACACCTTC.

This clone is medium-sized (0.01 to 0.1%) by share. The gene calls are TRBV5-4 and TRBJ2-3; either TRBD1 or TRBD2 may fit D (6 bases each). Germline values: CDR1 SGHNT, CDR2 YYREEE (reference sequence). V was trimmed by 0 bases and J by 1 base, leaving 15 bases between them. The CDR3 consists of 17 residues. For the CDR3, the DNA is TGTGCCAGCAGCTTGGCTCGCCGGGGGCCAGGCACAGATACGCAGTATTTT. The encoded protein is CASSLARRGPGTDTQYF.

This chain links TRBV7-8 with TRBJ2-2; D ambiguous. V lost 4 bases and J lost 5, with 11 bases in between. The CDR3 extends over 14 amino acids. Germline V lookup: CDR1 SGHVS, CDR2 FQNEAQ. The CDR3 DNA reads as TGTGCCAGCAGCTCCATGGGGTTTACCGGGGAGCTGTTTTTT. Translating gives CASSSMGFTGELFF. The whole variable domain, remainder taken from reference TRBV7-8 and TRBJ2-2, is GAGVSQSPRYKVAKRGQDVALRCDPISGHVSLFWYQQALGQGPEFLTYFQNEAQLDKSGLPSDRFFAERPEGSVSTLKIQRTQQEDSAVYLCASSSMGFTGELFFGEGSRLTVL.

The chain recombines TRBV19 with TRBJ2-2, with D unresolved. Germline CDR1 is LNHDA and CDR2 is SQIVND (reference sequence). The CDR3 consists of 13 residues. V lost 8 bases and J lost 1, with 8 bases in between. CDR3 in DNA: TGTGCCAGTGCGACCGAGAACACCGGGGAGCTGTTTTTT. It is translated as CASATENTGELFF.

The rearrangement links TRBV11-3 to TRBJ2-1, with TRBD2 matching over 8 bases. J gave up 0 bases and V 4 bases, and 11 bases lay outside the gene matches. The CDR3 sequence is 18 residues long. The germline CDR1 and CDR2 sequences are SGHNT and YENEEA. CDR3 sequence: CASSSTTTGTSSYNEQFF. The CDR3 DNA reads TGTGCCAGCAGCTCTACAACAACCGGGACTAGCTCCTACAATGAGCAGTTCTTC.

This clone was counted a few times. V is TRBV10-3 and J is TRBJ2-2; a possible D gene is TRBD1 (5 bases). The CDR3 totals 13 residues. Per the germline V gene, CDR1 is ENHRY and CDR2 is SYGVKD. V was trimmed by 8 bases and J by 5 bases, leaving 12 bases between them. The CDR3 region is CAIGAARTGELFF. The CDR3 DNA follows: TGTGCCATCGGGGCAGCCCGTACCGGGGAGCTGTTTTTT.

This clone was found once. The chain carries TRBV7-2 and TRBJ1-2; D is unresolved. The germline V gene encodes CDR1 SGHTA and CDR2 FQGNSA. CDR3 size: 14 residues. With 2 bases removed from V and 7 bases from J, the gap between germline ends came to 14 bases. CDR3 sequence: CASSLILGTSGYTF. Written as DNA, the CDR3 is TGTGCCAGCAGCTTAATCCTGGGTACTTCTGGCTACACCTTC.

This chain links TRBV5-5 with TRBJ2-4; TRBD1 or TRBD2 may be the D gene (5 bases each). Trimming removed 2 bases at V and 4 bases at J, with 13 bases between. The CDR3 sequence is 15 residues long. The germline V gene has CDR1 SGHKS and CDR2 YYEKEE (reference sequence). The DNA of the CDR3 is TGTGCCAGCAGCTTTGAGGGGCGAACTAAAAACATTCAGTACTTC. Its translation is CASSFEGRTKNIQYF.

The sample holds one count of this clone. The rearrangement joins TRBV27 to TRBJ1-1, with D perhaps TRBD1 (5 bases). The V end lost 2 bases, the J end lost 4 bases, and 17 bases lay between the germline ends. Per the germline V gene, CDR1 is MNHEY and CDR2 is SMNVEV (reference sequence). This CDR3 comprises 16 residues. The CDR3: CASSLRQPPGVTEAFF. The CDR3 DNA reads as TGTGCCAGCAGTTTAAGACAGCCCCCGGGGGTCACTGAAGCTTTCTTT.

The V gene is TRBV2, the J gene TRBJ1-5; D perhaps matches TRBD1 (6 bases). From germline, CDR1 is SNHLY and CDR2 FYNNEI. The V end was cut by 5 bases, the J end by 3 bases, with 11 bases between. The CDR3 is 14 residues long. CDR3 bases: TGTGCCAGCAGTCTACAGGGAGTCAATCAGCCCCAGCATTTT. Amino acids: CASSLQGVNQPQHF.

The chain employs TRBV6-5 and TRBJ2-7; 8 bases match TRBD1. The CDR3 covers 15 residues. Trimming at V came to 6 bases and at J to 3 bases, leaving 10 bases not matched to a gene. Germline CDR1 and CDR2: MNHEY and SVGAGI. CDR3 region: CASSRTGTGGYEQYF. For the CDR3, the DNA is TGTGCCAGCAGCCGCACCGGGACAGGAGGCTACGAGCAGTACTTC.

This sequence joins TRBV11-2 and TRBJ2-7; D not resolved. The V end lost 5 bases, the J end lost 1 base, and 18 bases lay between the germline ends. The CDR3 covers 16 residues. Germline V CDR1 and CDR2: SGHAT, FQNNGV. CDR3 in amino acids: CASSQSGGGRSYEQYF. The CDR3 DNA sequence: TGTGCCAGCAGCCAAAGTGGTGGCGGCCGATCCTACGAGCAGTACTTC.

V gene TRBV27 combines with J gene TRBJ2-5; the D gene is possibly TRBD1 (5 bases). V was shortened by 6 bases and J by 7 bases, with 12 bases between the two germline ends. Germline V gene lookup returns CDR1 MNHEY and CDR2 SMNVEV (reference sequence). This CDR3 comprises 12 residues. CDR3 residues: CASRKLRGTQYF. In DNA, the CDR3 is TGTGCCAGCAGGAAGCTAAGGGGGACCCAGTACTTC.

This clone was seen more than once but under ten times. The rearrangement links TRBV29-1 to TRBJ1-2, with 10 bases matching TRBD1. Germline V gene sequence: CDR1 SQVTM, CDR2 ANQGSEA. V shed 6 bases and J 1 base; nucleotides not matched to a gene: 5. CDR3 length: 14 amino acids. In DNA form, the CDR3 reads TGCAGCGTCGGACAGGGGGTGGGTAACTATGGCTACACCTTC. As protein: CSVGQGVGNYGYTF.

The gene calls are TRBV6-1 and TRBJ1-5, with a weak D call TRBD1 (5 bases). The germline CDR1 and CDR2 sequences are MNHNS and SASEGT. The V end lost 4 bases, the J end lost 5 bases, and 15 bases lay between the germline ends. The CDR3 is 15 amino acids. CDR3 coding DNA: TGTGCCAGCAGTGGACGGACGATGGGGGATCAGCCCCAGCATTTT. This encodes CASSGRTMGDQPQHF.

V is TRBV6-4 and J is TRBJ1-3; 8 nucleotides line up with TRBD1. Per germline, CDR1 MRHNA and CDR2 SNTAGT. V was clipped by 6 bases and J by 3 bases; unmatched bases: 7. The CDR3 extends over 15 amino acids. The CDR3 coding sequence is TGTGCCAGCAGCGCGGACAGGGACTTTGGAAACACCATATATTTT. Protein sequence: CASSADRDFGNTIYF.

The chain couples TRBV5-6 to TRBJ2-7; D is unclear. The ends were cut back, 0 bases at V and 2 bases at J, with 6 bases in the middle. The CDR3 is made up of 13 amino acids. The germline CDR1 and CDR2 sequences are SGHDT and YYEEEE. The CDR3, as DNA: TGTGCCAGCAGCTTGGGAGGTCCCTACGAGCAGTACTTC. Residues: CASSLGGPYEQYF.

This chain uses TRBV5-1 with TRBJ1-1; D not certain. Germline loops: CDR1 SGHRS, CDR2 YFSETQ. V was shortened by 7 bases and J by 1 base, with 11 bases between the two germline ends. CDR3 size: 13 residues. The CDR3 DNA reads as TGCGCCAGCCGTCAGGCTCCGAACACTGAAGCTTTCTTT. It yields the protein CASRQAPNTEAFF.

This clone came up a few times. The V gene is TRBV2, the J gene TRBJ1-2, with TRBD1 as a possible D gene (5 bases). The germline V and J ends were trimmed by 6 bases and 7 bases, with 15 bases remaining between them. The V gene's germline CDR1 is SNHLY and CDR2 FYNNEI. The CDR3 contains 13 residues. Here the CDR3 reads CASSQLSGAGYTF. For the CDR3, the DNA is TGTGCCAGCAGCCAACTAAGTGGGGCTGGCTACACCTTC.

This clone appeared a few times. CDR3 nucleotides: TGCGCCAGCAGCCTGACGATCGTGAGGGGGCCCAGCTACGAGCAGTACTTC. Amino acid sequence: CASSLTIVRGPSYEQYF. The chain employs TRBV4-1 and TRBJ2-7; 7 bases agree with TRBD1. The germline CDR1 and CDR2 sequences are MGHRA and YSYEKL. The CDR3 has 17 residues. V lost 4 bases and J lost 3; bases outside the gene matches: 15.

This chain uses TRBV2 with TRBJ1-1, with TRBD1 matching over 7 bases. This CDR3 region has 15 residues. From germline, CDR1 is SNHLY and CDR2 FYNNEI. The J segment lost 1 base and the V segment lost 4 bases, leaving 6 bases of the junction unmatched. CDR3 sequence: CASSGNRGENTEAFF. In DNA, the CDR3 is TGTGCCAGCAGTGGGAACAGGGGAGAGAACACTGAAGCTTTCTTT. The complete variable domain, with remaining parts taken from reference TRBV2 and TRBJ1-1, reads EPEVTQTPSHQVTQMGQEVILRCVPISNHLYFYWYRQILGQKVEFLVSFYNNEISEKSEIFDDQFSVERPDGSNFTLKIRSTKLEDSAMYFCASSGNRGENTEAFFGQGTRLTVV.

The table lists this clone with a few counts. This chain's CDR3 is CAISERRLAGGRSDEQFF. The CDR3 region has the DNA TGTGCCATCAGTGAGCGGCGACTAGCGGGGGGCCGTTCGGATGAGCAGTTCTTC. The chain employs TRBV10-3 and TRBJ2-1; 13 bases map to TRBD2. The length of the CDR3 is 18 residues. With 2 bases clipped from V and 8 bases from J, the junction kept 12 bases outside the gene matches. Looked up from germline, CDR1 is ENHRY and CDR2 is SYGVKD.

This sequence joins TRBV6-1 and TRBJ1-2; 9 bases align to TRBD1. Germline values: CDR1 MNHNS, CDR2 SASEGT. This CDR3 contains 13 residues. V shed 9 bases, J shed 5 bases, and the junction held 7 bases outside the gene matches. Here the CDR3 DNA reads TGTGCCAGTACTCCGGGACAGGGATATGGCTACACCTTC. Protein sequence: CASTPGQGYGYTF.

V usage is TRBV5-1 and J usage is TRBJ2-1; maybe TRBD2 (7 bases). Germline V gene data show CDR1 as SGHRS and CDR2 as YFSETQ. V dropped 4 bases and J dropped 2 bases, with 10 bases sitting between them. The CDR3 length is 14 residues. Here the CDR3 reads CASSRGGAYNEQFF. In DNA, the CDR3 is TGCGCCAGCAGCAGGGGGGGGGCCTACAATGAGCAGTTCTTC.

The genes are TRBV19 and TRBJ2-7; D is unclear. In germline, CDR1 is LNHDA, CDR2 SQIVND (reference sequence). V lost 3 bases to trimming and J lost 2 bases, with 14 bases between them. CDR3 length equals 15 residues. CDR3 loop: CASSIRAQSAYEQYF. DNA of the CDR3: TGTGCCAGTAGTATCCGGGCCCAGAGCGCCTACGAGCAGTACTTC.